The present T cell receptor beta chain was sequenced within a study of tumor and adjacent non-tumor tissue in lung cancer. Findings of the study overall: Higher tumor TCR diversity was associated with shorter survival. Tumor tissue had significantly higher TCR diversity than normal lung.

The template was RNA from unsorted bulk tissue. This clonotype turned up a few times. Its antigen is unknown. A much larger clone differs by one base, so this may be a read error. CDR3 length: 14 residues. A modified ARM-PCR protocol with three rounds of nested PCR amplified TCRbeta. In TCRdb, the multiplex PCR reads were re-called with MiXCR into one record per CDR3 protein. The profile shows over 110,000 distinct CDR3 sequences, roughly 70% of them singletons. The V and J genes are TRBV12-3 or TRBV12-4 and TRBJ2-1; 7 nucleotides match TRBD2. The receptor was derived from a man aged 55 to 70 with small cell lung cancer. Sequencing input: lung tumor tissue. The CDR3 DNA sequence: TGTGCCTGCAGTTTACGGACTAGTTTAGGGGAGCAGTTCTTC. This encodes CACSLRTSLGEQFF.